This T cell receptor beta chain was recovered during a study of blood T cells in healthy people across ages. The sample holds one count of this clonotype. Per the germline V gene, CDR1 is SGHDN and CDR2 is FVKESK. Trimming removed 4 bases from V and 3 bases from J, with 12 bases in between. This CDR3 is 14 amino acids long. A second PCR, run for about 6 to 11 cycles, used a sample-barcoded 5' primer plus a J-beta primer mix. TCRdb fed the 5' RACE reads into MiXCR, producing one record per CDR3 protein. Of roughly 1.5 million distinct CDR3 sequences listed, approximately 39% are singletons. The receptor was derived from a woman aged 18-29 years in good health. V gene TRBV14 combines with J gene TRBJ2-5; no firm D call. Sample: blood. The CDR3 is CASSRDAWEETQYF. The CDR3 bases are TGTGCCAGCAGCCGAGATGCCTGGGAAGAGACCCAGTACTTC.